Listed here are 8 T cell receptor beta chains from one sample, sequenced in a study of PD-1 and CTLA-4 blockade in melanoma. The table came from immunoSEQ multiplex PCR; TCRdb's copy has only in-frame clones and leaves some out. Among 15,000 to 20,000 clones listed, 65% to 85% were seen once. Sequenced here: CD8+ T cells from peripheral blood, sampled before anti-PD-1 treatment. These receptor sequences come from a human donor with melanoma.

The table lists this clone with a count of one. The V call is TRBV25-1, the J call TRBJ2-7, with D possibly being TRBD1 (5 bases). Germline lookup yields CDR1 MGHDK and CDR2 SYGVNS. Trimming took 3 bases from V and 2 from J, leaving 8 bases between them. The CDR3 contains 13 residues. The CDR3 reads CASSETATYEQYF. In DNA, the CDR3 is TGTGCCAGCAGTGAGACAGCAACCTACGAGCAGTACTTC.

This clone was seen only a few times. The rearrangement joins TRBV10-3 to TRBJ2-5, with TRBD1 matching 7 bases. Germline CDR1 and CDR2: ENHRY and SYGVKD. CDR3 length equals 16 residues. With V trimmed by 5 bases and J by 0 bases, 9 bases remained unmatched. CDR3 sequence (DNA): TGTGCCATCAGTTCATCCGGGACAGAGTACCAAGAGACCCAGTACTTC. This gives the protein CAISSSGTEYQETQYF.

V gene TRBV2 combines with J gene TRBJ2-7; D is uncertain. The CDR3 loop spans 11 amino acids. Deletions cut 5 bases from V and 0 bases from J, with 2 bases between. Looked up from germline, CDR1 is SNHLY and CDR2 is FYNNEI. CDR3 nucleotide sequence: TGTGCCAGCAGTCCCTCCTACGAGCAGTACTTC. Translation gives CASSPSYEQYF. The entire variable domain, with the rest obtained from reference TRBV2 and TRBJ2-7, is as follows: EPEVTQTPSHQVTQMGQEVILRCVPISNHLYFYWYRQILGQKVEFLVSFYNNEISEKSEIFDDQFSVERPDGSNFTLKIRSTKLEDSAMYFCASSPSYEQYFGPGTRLTVT.

J is TRBJ2-5 and V is TRBV3-1 (or the pseudogene TRBV3-2), with 9 positions matching TRBD1. After removal of 0 bases from V and 3 bases from J, the junction contained 5 bases not matched to a gene. Looked up from germline, CDR1 is LGHDT and CDR2 is YNNKEL (reference sequence). This CDR3 region has 16 residues. The CDR3 reads CASSQEQRTGEETQYF. The CDR3 bases are TGTGCCAGCAGCCAAGAACAGAGGACAGGGGAAGAGACCCAGTACTTC.

This chain connects TRBV19 to TRBJ2-3, with TRBD2 matching over 9 bases. Germline CDR1 is LNHDA and CDR2 is SQIVND (reference sequence). Trimming at V came to 1 base and at J to 4 bases, leaving 3 bases not matched to a gene. The CDR3 extends over 15 amino acids. CDR3 sequence reads: CASSIGAGGADTQYF. The CDR3 nucleotides read TGTGCCAGTAGTATAGGGGCGGGAGGGGCAGATACGCAGTATTTT.

This sequence joins TRBV27 and TRBJ2-7; tentatively, D is TRBD2 (6 bases). CDR3 length: 14 amino acids. Trimming took off 5 bases at V and 5 bases at J, with 16 bases between the two ends. The germline gives CDR1 MNHEY, CDR2 SMNVEV (reference sequence). The CDR3 region is CASSPRGGFDEQYF. DNA of the CDR3: TGTGCCAGCAGTCCCCGGGGAGGTTTTGACGAGCAGTACTTC.

This chain connects TRBV27 to TRBJ1-1; tentative D call: TRBD1 (5 bases). This CDR3 spans 13 amino acids. Deletions cut 2 bases from V and 8 bases from J, with 12 bases between. The V gene's germline CDR1 is MNHEY and CDR2 SMNVEV (reference sequence). CDR3 region: CASSLARGYEAFF. CDR3 nucleotide sequence: TGTGCCAGCAGTTTAGCACGGGGGTACGAAGCTTTCTTT.

The chain has TRBV19 and TRBJ1-2; tentative D call: TRBD1 (5 bases). This CDR3 comprises 14 residues. CDR1 is LNHDA, CDR2 SQIVND, per germline (reference sequence). Trimming shortened V by 6 bases and J by 0 bases, and 11 bases separated the two germline ends. Here the CDR3 DNA reads TGTGCCAGTAGGCAGGGAGGGACTAACTATGGCTACACCTTC. This sequence encodes CASRQGGTNYGYTF.